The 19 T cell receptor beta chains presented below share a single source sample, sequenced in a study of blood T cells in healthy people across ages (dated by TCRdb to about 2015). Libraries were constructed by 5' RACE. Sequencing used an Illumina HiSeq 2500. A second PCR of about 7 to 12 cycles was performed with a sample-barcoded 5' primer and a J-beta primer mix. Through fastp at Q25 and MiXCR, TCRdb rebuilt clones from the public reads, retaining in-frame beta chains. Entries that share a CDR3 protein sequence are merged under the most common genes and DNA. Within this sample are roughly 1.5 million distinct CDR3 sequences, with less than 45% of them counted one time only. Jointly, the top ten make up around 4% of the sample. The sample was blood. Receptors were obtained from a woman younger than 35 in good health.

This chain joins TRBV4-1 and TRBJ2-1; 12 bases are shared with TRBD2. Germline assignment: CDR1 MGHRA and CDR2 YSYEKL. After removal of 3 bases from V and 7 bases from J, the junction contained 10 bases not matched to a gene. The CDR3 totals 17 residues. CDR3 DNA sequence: TGCGCCAGCAGCCAGGCAGGACTAGCGGGATTTAAAAATGAGCAGTTCTTC. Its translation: CASSQAGLAGFKNEQFF.

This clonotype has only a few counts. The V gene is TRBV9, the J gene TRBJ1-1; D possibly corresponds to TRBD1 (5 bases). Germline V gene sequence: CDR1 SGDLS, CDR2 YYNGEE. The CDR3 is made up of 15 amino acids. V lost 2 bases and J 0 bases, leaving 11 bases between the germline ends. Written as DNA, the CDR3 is TGTGCCAGCAGCGTCCAGGGTCTCATGAACACTGAAGCTTTCTTT. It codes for CASSVQGLMNTEAFF.

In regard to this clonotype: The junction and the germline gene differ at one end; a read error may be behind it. As DNA, the CDR3 is TGTGCCAGCAGTGACTCGAGAACCCAAGAGACCCAGTACTTC. This codes for CASSDSRTQETQYF. This chain links TRBV6-2 or TRBV6-3 with TRBJ2-4; D is ambiguous. The closer fit of TRBJ2-5 to the DNA end suggests the J call may be wrong. Germline V gene sequence: CDR1 MNHEY, CDR2 SVGEGT. The CDR3 is 14 amino acids.

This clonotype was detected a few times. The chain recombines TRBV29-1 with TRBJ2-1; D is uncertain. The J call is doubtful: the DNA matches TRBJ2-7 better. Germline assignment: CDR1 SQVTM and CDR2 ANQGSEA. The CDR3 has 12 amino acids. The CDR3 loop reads CSVGRIDNEQYF. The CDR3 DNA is TGCAGCGTCGGACGTATAGACAATGAGCAGTACTTC.

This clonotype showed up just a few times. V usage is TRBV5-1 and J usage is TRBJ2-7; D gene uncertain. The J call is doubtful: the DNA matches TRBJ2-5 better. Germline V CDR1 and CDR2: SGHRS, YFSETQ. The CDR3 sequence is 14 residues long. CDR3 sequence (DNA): TGCGCCAGCAGCCGAGATGGTGGGAAAGGGACCCAGTACTTC. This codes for CASSRDGGKGTQYF.

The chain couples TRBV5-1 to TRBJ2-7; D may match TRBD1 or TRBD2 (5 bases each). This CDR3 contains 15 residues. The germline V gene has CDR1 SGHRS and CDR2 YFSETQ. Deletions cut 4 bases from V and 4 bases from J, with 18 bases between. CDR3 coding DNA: TGCGCCAGCAGCCTTGGGACCCTAGGGGCTTACGAGCAGTACTTC. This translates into CASSLGTLGAYEQYF.

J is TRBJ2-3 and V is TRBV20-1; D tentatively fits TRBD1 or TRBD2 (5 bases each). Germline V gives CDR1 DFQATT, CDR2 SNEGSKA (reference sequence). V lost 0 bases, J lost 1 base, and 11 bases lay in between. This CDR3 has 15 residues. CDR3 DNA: TGCAGTGCTAGAGATCCCCAGGGAGGCACAGATACGCAGTATTTT. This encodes CSARDPQGGTDTQYF.

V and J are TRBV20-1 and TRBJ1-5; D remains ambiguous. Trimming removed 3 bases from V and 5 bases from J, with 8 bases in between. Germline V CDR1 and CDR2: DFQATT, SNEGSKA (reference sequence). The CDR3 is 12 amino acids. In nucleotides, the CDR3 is TGCAGTGCTAGCACACTACATCAGCCCCAGCATTTT. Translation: CSASTLHQPQHF.

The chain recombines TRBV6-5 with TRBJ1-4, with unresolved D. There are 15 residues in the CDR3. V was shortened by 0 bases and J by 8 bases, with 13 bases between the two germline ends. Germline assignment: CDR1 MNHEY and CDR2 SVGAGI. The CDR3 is CASSYSRNVAEKLFF. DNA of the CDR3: TGTGCCAGCAGTTACTCGAGGAATGTCGCCGAAAAACTGTTTTTT.

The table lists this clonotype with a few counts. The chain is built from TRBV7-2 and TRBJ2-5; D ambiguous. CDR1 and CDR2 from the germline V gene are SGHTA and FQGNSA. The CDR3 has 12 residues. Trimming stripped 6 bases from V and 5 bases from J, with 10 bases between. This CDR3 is CASRSLVETQYF. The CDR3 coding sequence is TGTGCCAGCAGAAGTCTGGTGGAGACCCAGTACTTC. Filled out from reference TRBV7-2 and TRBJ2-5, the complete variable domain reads GAGVSQSPSNKVTEKGKDVELRCDPISGHTALYWYRQSLGQGLEFLIYFQGNSAPDKSGLPSDRFSAERTGGSVSTLTIQRTQQEDSAVYLCASRSLVETQYFGPGTRLLVL.

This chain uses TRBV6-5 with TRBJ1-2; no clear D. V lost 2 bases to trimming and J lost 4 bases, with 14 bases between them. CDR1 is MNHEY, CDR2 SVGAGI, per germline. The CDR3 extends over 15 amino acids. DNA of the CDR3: TGTGCCAGCAGTTACGCGGCAGCTTGGAGCTATGGCTACACCTTC. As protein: CASSYAAAWSYGYTF.

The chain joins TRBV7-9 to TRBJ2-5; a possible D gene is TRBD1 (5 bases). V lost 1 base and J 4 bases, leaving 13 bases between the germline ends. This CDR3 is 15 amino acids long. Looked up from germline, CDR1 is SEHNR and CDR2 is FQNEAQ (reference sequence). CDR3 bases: TGTGCCAGCAGCTTAGAAGGGGTTCAAGTAGAGACCCAGTACTTC. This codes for CASSLEGVQVETQYF.

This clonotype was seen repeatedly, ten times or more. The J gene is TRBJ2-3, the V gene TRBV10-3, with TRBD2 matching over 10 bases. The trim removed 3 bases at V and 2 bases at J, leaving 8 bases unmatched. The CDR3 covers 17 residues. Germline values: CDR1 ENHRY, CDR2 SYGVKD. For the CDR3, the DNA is TGTGCCATCAGTGACCCCGGACTAGCGGACACCACAGATACGCAGTATTTT. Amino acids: CAISDPGLADTTDTQYF.

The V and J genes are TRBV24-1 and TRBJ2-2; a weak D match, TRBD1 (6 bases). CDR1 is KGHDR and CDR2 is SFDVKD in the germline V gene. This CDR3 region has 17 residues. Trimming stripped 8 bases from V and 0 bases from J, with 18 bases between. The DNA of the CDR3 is TGTGCCACCAACCCAGACCAGGGGCATTCGAACACCGGGGAGCTGTTTTTT. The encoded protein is CATNPDQGHSNTGELFF.

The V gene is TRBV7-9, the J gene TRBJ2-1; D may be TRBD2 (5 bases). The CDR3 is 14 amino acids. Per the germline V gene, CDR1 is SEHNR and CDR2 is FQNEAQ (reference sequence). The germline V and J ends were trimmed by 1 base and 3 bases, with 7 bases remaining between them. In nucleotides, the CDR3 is TGTGCCAGCAGCTTAGTCCGGGACTACAATGAGCAGTTCTTC. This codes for CASSLVRDYNEQFF.

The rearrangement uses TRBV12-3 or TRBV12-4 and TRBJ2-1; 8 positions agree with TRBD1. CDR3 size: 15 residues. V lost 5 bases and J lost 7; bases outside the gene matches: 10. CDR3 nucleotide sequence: TGTGCCAGCAGTCCCCGGTCAGGGGGCCTGAATGAGCAGTTCTTC. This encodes CASSPRSGGLNEQFF.

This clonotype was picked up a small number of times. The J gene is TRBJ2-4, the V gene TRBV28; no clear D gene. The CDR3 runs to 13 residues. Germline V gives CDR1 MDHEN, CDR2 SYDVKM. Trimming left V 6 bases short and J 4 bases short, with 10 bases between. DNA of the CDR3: TGTGCCAGCAGCATCGGAACTAAAAACATTCAGTACTTC. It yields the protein CASSIGTKNIQYF.

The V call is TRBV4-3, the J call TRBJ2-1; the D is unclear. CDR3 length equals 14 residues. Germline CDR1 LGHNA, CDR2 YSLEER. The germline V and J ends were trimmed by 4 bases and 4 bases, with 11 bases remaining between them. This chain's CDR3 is CASSLAQRYNEQFF. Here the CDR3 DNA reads TGCGCCAGCAGCCTCGCACAGAGGTACAATGAGCAGTTCTTC.

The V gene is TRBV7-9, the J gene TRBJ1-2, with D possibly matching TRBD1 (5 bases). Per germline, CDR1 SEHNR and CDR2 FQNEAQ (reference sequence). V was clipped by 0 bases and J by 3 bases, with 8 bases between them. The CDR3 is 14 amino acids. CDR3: CASSLAREDYGYTF. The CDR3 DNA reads TGTGCCAGCAGCTTAGCCAGGGAGGACTATGGCTACACCTTC.